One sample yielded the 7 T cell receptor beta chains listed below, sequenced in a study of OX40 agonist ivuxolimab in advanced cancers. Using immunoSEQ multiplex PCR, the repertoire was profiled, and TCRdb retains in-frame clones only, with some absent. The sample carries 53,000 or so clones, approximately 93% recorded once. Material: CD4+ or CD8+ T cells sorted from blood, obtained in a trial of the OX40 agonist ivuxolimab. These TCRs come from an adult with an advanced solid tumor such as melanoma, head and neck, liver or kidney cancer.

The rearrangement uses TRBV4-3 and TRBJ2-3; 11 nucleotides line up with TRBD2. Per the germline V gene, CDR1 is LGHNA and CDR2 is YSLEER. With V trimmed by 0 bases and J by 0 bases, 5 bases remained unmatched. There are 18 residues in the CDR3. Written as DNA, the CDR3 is TGCGCCAGCAGCCAAGATCCCCTAGCGGGAGGAAGCACAGATACGCAGTATTTT. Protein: CASSQDPLAGGSTDTQYF.

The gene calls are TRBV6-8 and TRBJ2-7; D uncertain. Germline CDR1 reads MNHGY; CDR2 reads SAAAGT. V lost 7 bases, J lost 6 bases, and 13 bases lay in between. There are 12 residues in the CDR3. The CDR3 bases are TGTGCCAGCACTCTAAATTCGAGCGAGCAGTACTTC. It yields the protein CASTLNSSEQYF.

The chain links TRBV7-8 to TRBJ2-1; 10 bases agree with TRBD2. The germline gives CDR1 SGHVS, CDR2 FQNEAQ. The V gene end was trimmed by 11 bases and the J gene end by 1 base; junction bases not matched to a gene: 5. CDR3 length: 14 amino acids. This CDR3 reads CACLAGGSYNEQFF. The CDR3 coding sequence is TGTGCCTGCTTAGCGGGAGGTTCCTACAATGAGCAGTTCTTC.

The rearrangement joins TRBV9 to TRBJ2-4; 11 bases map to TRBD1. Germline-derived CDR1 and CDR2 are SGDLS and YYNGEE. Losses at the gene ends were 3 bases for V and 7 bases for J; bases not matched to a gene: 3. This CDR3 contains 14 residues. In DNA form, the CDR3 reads TGTGCCAGCAGCGGGACAGGGGGCGCGAACATTCAGTACTTC. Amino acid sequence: CASSGTGGANIQYF. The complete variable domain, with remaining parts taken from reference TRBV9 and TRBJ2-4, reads DSGVTQTPKHLITATGQRVTLRCSPRSGDLSVYWYQQSLDQGLQFLIQYYNGEERAKGNILERFSAQQFPDLHSELNLSSLELGDSALYFCASSGTGGANIQYFGAGTRLSVL.

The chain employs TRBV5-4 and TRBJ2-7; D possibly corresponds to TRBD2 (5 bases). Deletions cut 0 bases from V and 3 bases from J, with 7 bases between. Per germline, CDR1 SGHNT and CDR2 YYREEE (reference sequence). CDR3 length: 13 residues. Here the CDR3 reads CASSLGGFYEQYF. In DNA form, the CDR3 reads TGTGCCAGCAGCTTGGGCGGGTTCTACGAGCAGTACTTC.

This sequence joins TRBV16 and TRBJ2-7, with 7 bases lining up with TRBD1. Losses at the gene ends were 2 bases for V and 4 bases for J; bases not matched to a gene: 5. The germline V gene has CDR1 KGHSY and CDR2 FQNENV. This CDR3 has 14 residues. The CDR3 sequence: CASSQEDRPYEQYF. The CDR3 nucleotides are TGTGCCAGCAGCCAAGAGGACAGGCCGTACGAGCAGTACTTC.

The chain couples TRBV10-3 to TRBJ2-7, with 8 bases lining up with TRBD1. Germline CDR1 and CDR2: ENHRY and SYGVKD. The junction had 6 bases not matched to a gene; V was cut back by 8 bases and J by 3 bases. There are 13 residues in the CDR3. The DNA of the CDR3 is TGTGCCATCCGAGGACAGGGCAACTACGAGCAGTACTTC. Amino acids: CAIRGQGNYEQYF.